This TCR beta chain emerged from a study of T cell clones after liver transplantation. Clones were sequenced by immunoSEQ multiplex PCR, and TCRdb holds only the in-frame ones, with some missing. The sample holds under 90,000 clones; 80% are singletons and the top ten take about 0.64%. Germline CDR1 is SGHKS and CDR2 is YYEKEE (reference sequence). After removal of 0 bases from V and 5 bases from J, the junction contained 10 bases not matched to a gene. This CDR3 contains 16 residues. The chain employs TRBV5-5 and TRBJ1-1, with 7 bases identical to TRBD1. This TCR derives from a human donor who received a liver transplant. The source was CD4+ T cells from blood, collected before liver transplant. CDR3 DNA sequence: TGTGCCAGCAGCTTGGTTTCAAGGGGGCGGAGGACTGAAGCTTTCTTT. Residues: CASSLVSRGRRTEAFF.